One and the same sample provided the 9 T cell receptor beta chains below, sequenced in a study of blood T cell repertoires in COVID-19. Repertoires were generated with immunoSEQ multiplex PCR, while TCRdb's copy carries only in-frame clones and drops some. Altogether some 110,000 clones are present, about three quarters being singletons, with the ten largest covering around 19%. Sequencing was carried out using peripheral blood. Every receptor here comes from a woman aged 70-85 years with acute or convalescent COVID-19.

The rearrangement joins TRBV2 to TRBJ2-5; D not certain. The V gene lost 2 bases and the J gene lost 5 bases, with 12 bases spanning the gap. The CDR3 covers 14 residues. Per germline, CDR1 SNHLY and CDR2 FYNNEI. CDR3 nucleotide sequence: TGTGCCAGCAGTGAACCGGCTAGGTCGGAGACCCAGTACTTC. Translating it yields CASSEPARSETQYF.

This clone was detected only a few times. The chain carries TRBV9 and TRBJ2-1; 9 bases agree with TRBD2. V was pared by 0 bases and J by 10 bases, with 8 bases of the junction left unmatched. The CDR3 sequence is 15 residues long. Germline V lookup: CDR1 SGDLS, CDR2 YYNGEE. The CDR3 DNA is TGTGCCAGCAGCGTAGAAGCGGGGGGTAGCGGCGAGCAGTTCTTC. It specifies CASSVEAGGSGEQFF.

The genes are TRBV19 and TRBJ2-5; D gene ambiguous. The CDR3 length is 12 residues. V was pared by 3 bases and J by 3 bases, with 5 bases between. Germline loops: CDR1 LNHDA, CDR2 SQIVND (reference sequence). Written as DNA, the CDR3 is TGTGCCAGTAGTATCCGGGAAGAGACCCAGTACTTC. It is translated as CASSIREETQYF.

The chain combines TRBV3-1 (or the pseudogene TRBV3-2) with TRBJ1-6, with D maybe TRBD1 (6 bases). V shed 3 bases and J shed 9 bases, with 15 bases lying between them. This CDR3 region has 15 residues. The germline V gene has CDR1 LGHDT and CDR2 YNNKEL (reference sequence). The DNA for the CDR3 is TGTGCCAGCAGCCAGTCGCGGGGGCCTTTTTCACCCCTCCACTTT. It yields the protein CASSQSRGPFSPLHF.

The gene calls are TRBV4-2 and TRBJ2-7, with 8 bases identical to TRBD1. CDR3 size: 16 residues. CDR1 is LGHNA and CDR2 is YNFKEQ in the germline V gene. The junction had 9 bases not matched to a gene; V was cut back by 0 bases and J by 5 bases. This CDR3 reads CASSQEAGQGGDEQYF. The DNA for the CDR3 is TGTGCCAGCAGCCAAGAGGCAGGACAGGGAGGAGACGAGCAGTACTTC.

The chain has TRBV9 and TRBJ2-1; 10 bases agree with TRBD2. This CDR3 comprises 14 residues. Germline CDR1 SGDLS, CDR2 YYNGEE. After removal of 0 bases from V and 10 bases from J, the junction contained 4 bases not matched to a gene. The CDR3 sequence: CASSVEAAGGEQFF. The CDR3 DNA sequence: TGTGCCAGCAGCGTAGAGGCAGCGGGGGGGGAGCAGTTCTTC.

The V and J genes are TRBV29-1 and TRBJ1-5; 8 nucleotides agree with TRBD1. Trimming cost V 6 bases and J 0 bases; bases outside gene matches: 4. CDR3 size: 14 residues. CDR1 and CDR2 from the germline V gene are SQVTM and ANQGSEA. The CDR3 loop is CSVDTGGSNQPQHF. CDR3 DNA: TGCAGCGTGGATACAGGGGGTAGCAATCAGCCCCAGCATTTT.

The CDR3 DNA reads as TGTGCCAGCAGCGCATCGGACAGGGGGCTGATCGGTGGCTACACCTTC. Translating it yields CASSASDRGLIGGYTF. The chain employs TRBV7-2 and TRBJ1-2, with 11 bases identical to TRBD1. The trim removed 5 bases at V and 7 bases at J, leaving 12 bases unmatched. This CDR3 contains 16 residues. Germline assignment: CDR1 SGHTA and CDR2 FQGNSA.

Only a few counts were recorded for this clone. The chain combines TRBV9 with TRBJ2-7; D is unclear. CDR3 length equals 15 residues. Trimming stripped 0 bases from V and 2 bases from J, with 12 bases between. Germline V gene sequence: CDR1 SGDLS, CDR2 YYNGEE. The CDR3 DNA reads as TGTGCCAGCAGCGTAGCTGACTCTTTACCCTACGAGCAGTACTTC. Translating it yields CASSVADSLPYEQYF.